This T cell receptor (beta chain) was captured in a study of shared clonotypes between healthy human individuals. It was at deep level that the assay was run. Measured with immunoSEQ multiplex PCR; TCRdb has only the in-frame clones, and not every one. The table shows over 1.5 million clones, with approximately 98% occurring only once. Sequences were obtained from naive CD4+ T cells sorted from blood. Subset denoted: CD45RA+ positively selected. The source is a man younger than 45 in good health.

CDR3 loop: CASTRRTSGMGAGELFF. The CDR3 bases are TGTGCCAGCACCCGCCGGACTAGCGGGATGGGTGCCGGGGAGCTGTTTTTT. V is TRBV9 and J is TRBJ2-2; TRBD2 matches at 12 bases. The ends lost 6 bases at V and 6 bases at J; junction bases unmatched: 12. CDR3 size: 17 residues. Germline CDR1 reads SGDLS; CDR2 reads YYNGEE. Combining the CDR3 with reference TRBV9 and TRBJ2-2 gives the whole variable domain DSGVTQTPKHLITATGQRVTLRCSPRSGDLSVYWYQQSLDQGLQFLIQYYNGEERAKGNILERFSAQQFPDLHSELNLSSLELGDSALYFCASTRRTSGMGAGELFFGEGSRLTVL.